This is a list of T cell receptor beta chains from one sample in a study of CD8 T cells in ankylosing spondylitis. TCRdb reprocessed the 5' RACE reads via MiXCR and lists one record per CDR3 protein. The table lists 200,000 to 300,000 distinct CDR3 sequences, 8% to 9.5% of them singletons. The sequenced sample consisted of blood, either unsorted or a sorted T cell fraction (not recorded which). The receptor source for this set is a male donor with ankylosing spondylitis or in good health (not recorded which). CDR3s include the opening cysteine and the closing phenylalanine or tryptophan. A D gene is named only where the DNA matches it firmly. The size field is filled for only some rows; it gives once, few, many or a size class.

j_gene: TRBJ2-5; d_gene: TRBD1; v_gene: TRBV5-5; abundance: few; CDR3aa: CASSPGQLQETQYF; CDR3nt: TGTGCCAGCAGCCCGGGACAGCTCCAAGAGACCCAGTACTTC
j_gene: TRBJ2-1; d_gene: NA; v_gene: TRBV6-6; abundance: NA; CDR3aa: CASSYRENNEQFF; CDR3nt: TGTGCCAGCAGTTACAGGGAGAACAATGAGCAGTTCTTC
j_gene: TRBJ1-6; d_gene: TRBD1; v_gene: TRBV20-1; abundance: few; CDR3aa: CSASEQGDSPLHF; CDR3nt: TGCAGTGCTAGTGAACAGGGGGATTCACCCCTCCACTTT
j_gene: TRBJ2-3; d_gene: TRBD2; v_gene: TRBV20-1; abundance: medium-sized; CDR3aa: CSAPQTPYSGKADTQYF; CDR3nt: TGCAGTGCTCCCCAGACCCCCTATAGCGGGAAAGCAGATACGCAGTATTTT
j_gene: TRBJ2-1; d_gene: TRBD2; v_gene: TRBV27; abundance: few; CDR3aa: CASTPGTSGRGEQFF; CDR3nt: TGTGCCAGCACTCCAGGGACTAGCGGGAGAGGTGAGCAGTTCTTC
j_gene: TRBJ2-3; d_gene: NA; v_gene: TRBV3-1; abundance: NA; CDR3aa: CASSQDLVGLGTDTQYF; CDR3nt: TGTGCCAGCAGCCAAGATTTAGTAGGGCTTGGCACAGATACGCAGTATTTT
j_gene: TRBJ2-1; d_gene: NA; v_gene: TRBV5-4; abundance: many; CDR3aa: CASTGSPNNEQFF; CDR3nt: TGTGCCAGCACCGGGAGCCCCAACAATGAGCAGTTCTTC
j_gene: TRBJ2-1; d_gene: TRBD2; v_gene: TRBV9; abundance: NA; CDR3aa: CASNMDLAGGSDEQFF; CDR3nt: TGTGCCAGCAATATGGATTTGGCGGGGGGATCCGATGAGCAGTTCTTC
j_gene: TRBJ1-2; d_gene: TRBD1; v_gene: TRBV30; abundance: few; CDR3aa: CAWRAPRQGENYGYTF; CDR3nt: TGTGCCTGGAGAGCCCCTCGACAGGGAGAAAACTATGGCTACACCTTC
j_gene: TRBJ2-7; d_gene: NA; v_gene: TRBV12-3/TRBV12-4; abundance: many; CDR3aa: CASSLRRAPSYEQYF; CDR3nt: TGTGCCAGCAGTTTAAGGCGGGCTCCTTCCTACGAGCAGTACTTC
j_gene: TRBJ2-1; d_gene: TRBD2; v_gene: TRBV30; abundance: NA; CDR3aa: CAWSKGLGDNEQLF; CDR3nt: TGTGCCTGGAGCAAGGGACTAGGGGACAATGAGCAGCTCTTC
j_gene: TRBJ1-6; d_gene: NA; v_gene: TRBV5-1; abundance: many; CDR3aa: CASSQGRGGHNSPLHF; CDR3nt: TGCGCCAGCAGCCAAGGGAGAGGGGGGCATAATTCACCCCTCCACTTT
j_gene: TRBJ1-5; d_gene: NA; v_gene: TRBV6-2/TRBV6-3; abundance: NA; CDR3aa: CASSYPAQPQHF; CDR3nt: TGTGCCAGCAGTTACCCTGCTCAGCCCCAGCATTTT
j_gene: TRBJ1-6; d_gene: TRBD1; v_gene: TRBV11-2; abundance: many; CDR3aa: CASSTLGQGNSPLHF; CDR3nt: TGTGCCAGCAGTACCCTCGGACAGGGGAATTCACCCCTCCACTTT
j_gene: TRBJ1-1; d_gene: NA; v_gene: TRBV6-2/TRBV6-3; abundance: many; CDR3aa: CASSYSNVQGGTEAFF; CDR3nt: TGTGCCAGCAGTTACTCGAATGTGCAGGGAGGCACTGAAGCTTTCTTT
j_gene: TRBJ2-5; d_gene: NA; v_gene: TRBV5-1; abundance: NA; CDR3aa: CASSLALSGLQETQYF; CDR3nt: TGCGCCAGCAGCCTAGCCCTTAGCGGACTACAAGAGACCCAGTACTTC
j_gene: TRBJ2-7; d_gene: NA; v_gene: TRBV9; abundance: many; CDR3aa: CANPTYEQYF; CDR3nt: TGTGCCAACCCGACCTACGAGCAGTACTTC
j_gene: TRBJ1-1; d_gene: NA; v_gene: TRBV20-1; abundance: many; CDR3aa: CSAREQNMNTEAFF; CDR3nt: TGCAGTGCTAGGGAACAGAACATGAACACTGAAGCTTTCTTT
j_gene: TRBJ2-1; d_gene: NA; v_gene: TRBV12-3/TRBV12-4; abundance: few; CDR3aa: CASSPGTARDSEQFF; CDR3nt: TGTGCCAGCAGCCCCGGGACGGCGCGGGACAGTGAGCAGTTCTTC
j_gene: TRBJ1-2; d_gene: TRBD1; v_gene: TRBV10-3; abundance: many; CDR3aa: CAISRQGAEGYTF; CDR3nt: TGTGCCATCAGTCGACAGGGGGCTGAAGGCTACACCTTC
j_gene: TRBJ1-1; d_gene: NA; v_gene: TRBV5-1; abundance: many; CDR3aa: CASSLSEGVGVNTEAFF; CDR3nt: TGCGCCAGCAGCTTATCGGAAGGGGTCGGGGTGAACACTGAAGCTTTCTTT
j_gene: TRBJ1-1; d_gene: TRBD1; v_gene: TRBV18; abundance: NA; CDR3aa: CASSPGQAPTEAFF; CDR3nt: TGTGCCAGCTCACCGGGACAGGCCCCCACTGAAGCTTTCTTT
j_gene: TRBJ2-7; d_gene: TRBD2; v_gene: TRBV4-3; abundance: many; CDR3aa: CASSQDRGGDYEQYF; CDR3nt: TGCGCCAGCAGCCAAGATCGGGGGGGGGACTACGAGCAGTACTTC
j_gene: TRBJ1-1; d_gene: TRBD1; v_gene: TRBV6-1; abundance: many; CDR3aa: CASSDPGQLEAFF; CDR3nt: TGTGCCAGCAGCGATCCGGGACAGCTTGAAGCTTTCTTT
j_gene: TRBJ2-1; d_gene: NA; v_gene: TRBV5-1; abundance: NA; CDR3aa: CASRPTGLPNNEQFF; CDR3nt: TGCGCCAGCAGGCCTACAGGGTTACCCAACAATGAGCAGTTCTTC
j_gene: TRBJ2-3; d_gene: NA; v_gene: TRBV7-2; abundance: many; CDR3aa: CASSSQTLITDTQYF; CDR3nt: TGTGCCAGCAGCTCCCAGACTTTGATCACAGATACGCAGTATTTT
j_gene: TRBJ2-1; d_gene: TRBD2; v_gene: TRBV9; abundance: many; CDR3aa: CASSVRGGQGNEQFF; CDR3nt: TGTGCCAGCAGCGTACGGGGGGGCCAGGGCAATGAGCAGTTCTTC
j_gene: TRBJ2-6; d_gene: TRBD1; v_gene: TRBV18; abundance: NA; CDR3aa: CASSAIRTGGSGANVLTF; CDR3nt: TGTGCCAGCTCAGCCATACGGACAGGGGGCTCTGGGGCCAACGTCCTGACTTTC
j_gene: TRBJ2-5; d_gene: NA; v_gene: TRBV21-1; abundance: NA; CDR3aa: CASTTFMIFVVQTQYF; CDR3nt: TGTGCCAGCACCACCTTTATGATTTTTGTAGTGCAGACCCAGTACTTC
j_gene: TRBJ1-1; d_gene: NA; v_gene: TRBV4-2; abundance: NA; CDR3aa: CASSQVDSWAEAFF; CDR3nt: TGTGCCAGCAGCCAAGTCGACAGTTGGGCTGAAGCTTTCTTT
j_gene: TRBJ2-5; d_gene: NA; v_gene: TRBV5-1; abundance: NA; CDR3aa: CASRQDVIGTQYF; CDR3nt: TGCGCCAGCAGACAGGATGTTATCGGGACCCAGTACTTC
j_gene: TRBJ2-7; d_gene: NA; v_gene: TRBV4-1; abundance: once; CDR3aa: CASSQVGGEGLYEQYF; CDR3nt: TGCGCCAGCAGCCAAGTAGGCGGAGAGGGGTTATACGAGCAGTACTTC
j_gene: TRBJ2-7; d_gene: NA; v_gene: TRBV12-3/TRBV12-4; abundance: NA; CDR3aa: CASSSGLNYEQYF; CDR3nt: TGTGCCAGCAGTTCTGGACTGAACTACGAGCAGTACTTC
j_gene: TRBJ2-7; d_gene: NA; v_gene: TRBV6-1; abundance: few; CDR3aa: CASRTGTGTYEQYF; CDR3nt: TGTGCCAGCAGAACCGGGACTGGGACCTACGAGCAGTACTTC
j_gene: TRBJ2-5; d_gene: TRBD2; v_gene: TRBV6-5; abundance: many; CDR3aa: CASSYHGTSGETQYF; CDR3nt: TGTGCCAGCAGTTACCACGGGACTAGTGGGGAGACCCAGTACTTC
j_gene: TRBJ2-1; d_gene: TRBD1; v_gene: TRBV7-9; abundance: many; CDR3aa: CASSQGESSYNEQFF; CDR3nt: TGTGCCAGCAGCCAGGGGGAGAGCTCCTACAATGAGCAGTTCTTC
j_gene: TRBJ2-7; d_gene: TRBD2; v_gene: TRBV6-2/TRBV6-3; abundance: many; CDR3aa: CASSSGTSGSLHEQYF; CDR3nt: TGTGCCAGCAGTTCTGGGACTAGCGGGAGCCTCCACGAGCAGTACTTC